This T cell receptor (beta chain) was captured in a study of blood T cells in healthy people across ages (dated by TCRdb to between 2015 and 2016). Turning to the overall study: In model experiments, template switching captured about one uniquely barcoded TCR beta cDNA molecule for every two T cells. To avoid experimental bias, donors of different ages were distributed randomly across sequencing lanes. Donors were grouped into four age groups: young (average 16 years), middle-aged (39), aged (about 59) and long-lived (just over 80). Two additional independent replicas of 1 million unique cDNA reads from the same blood draw were analyzed for two donors (one aged 18 to 30 and one aged 80 or older). Using deep sequencing normalized with unique cDNA molecular identifiers, the study measured how TCR beta repertoire diversity changes with age. What the work shows at the level of the full study, not this receptor alone: A strong correlation was found between observed TCR beta diversity and the percentage of naive T cells measured by flow cytometry. The CMV infection status of donors was not known, potentially confounding age-related changes in expanded clonotypes. Conclusive comparison of naive and antigen-experienced compartments was prevented by the profiling of bulk unsorted PBMCs. Estimates of total diversity from one million sequenced T cells were regarded as lower bounds and underestimates. The long-lived group showed more naive CD4+ T cells, fewer expanded clones and increased TCR diversity than the aged group, suggesting age selection. Observed TCR beta diversity per million T cells fell roughly linearly with age, and a significant reduction was already apparent by age around 44.

Library preparation was by 5' RACE. These reads were obtained on an Illumina HiSeq 2500. A second about 6 to 11 cycle PCR used a sample-barcoded 5' primer and a J-beta primer mix. A template-switch 5' adaptor carrying 12 random nucleotides introduced a unique molecular identifier onto each TCR beta cDNA molecule. Each sample yielded at least 3 million CDR3-containing paired-end reads. First-strand cDNA synthesis was performed from all RNA using the Mint cDNA synthesis kit, with priming by a TRBC-specific oligonucleotide. After uracil-DNA glycosylase treatment, a first 18-cycle PCR used universal primers M1SS and BC2_uni_R on all cDNA. Concerning the study's data processing: Normalization of each sample was performed by random selection of 1 million high-quality reads, each carrying a distinct molecular identifier. Reads with shared molecular identifiers were discarded instead of being binned into consensus sequences. MiTCR, set to a Q25 quality threshold and the strictest error-elimination algorithm, was used for CDR3 identification, clonotype clustering and error correction. A nonparametric unseen species model using Euler transformation provided a lower-bound estimate of total TCR beta diversity. TCRdb reprocessed the public reads (quality trimming at Q25 with fastp, clone calling with MiXCR) and kept in-frame beta chains. Every entry covers one CDR3 protein and lists the most common genes and DNA from its rows. TCRdb, not the original authors, processed these V and J calls. The sample table lists about 590,000 distinct CDR3 sequences, roughly 31% of them with a count of one. The top ten clonotypes cover around a sixth of the sample.

The donors were roughly 39 Caucasian individuals from Russia, aged roughly 6 to 100 years, who were systemically healthy. Each donor gave ten milliliters of peripheral blood, collected into EDTA-treated Vacutainer tubes. PBMCs were isolated by Ficoll-Paque density-gradient centrifugation, with at least 6 million obtained per sample. Total RNA, at least 6 micrograms per sample, was extracted from PBMCs with Trizol reagent. For every donor, an aliquot of PBMCs went through flow cytometry to measure the percentages of naive CD45RAhigh/CD27high T cells. The germline ends are 16 bases apart after V is trimmed by 0 bases and J by 10 bases. The germline V gene (reference sequence) supplies CDR1 LNHNV and CDR2 YYDKDF. Inclusive of the bounding cysteine and phenylalanine, the CDR3 is 15 residues long. The sequence is cut down to CDR3 DNA, 45 bases in frame from base 1. With respect to this clonotype: Its antigen is still unknown. A much more abundant neighbour one base away suggests this may be a read error.

The source is a woman of 80 years or more in good health. The receptor chain draws on TRBV15 and TRBJ2-1, with the D gene call left open. Sequencing was performed on blood. The CDR3 protein is CATSRETSLTYEQFF. The nucleotides are TGTGCCACCAGCAGAGAGACAAGCTTAACCTACGAGCAGTTCTTC.